A selection of T cell receptor beta chains follows, all from one sample in a study of CD8+CD57+ T cells in acquired aplastic anemia. TCRdb itself ran the reads through MiXCR, one entry per CDR3 protein. The sample comprises 150,000 or so distinct CDR3 sequences, about 50% of which are singletons, and about an eighth rests with the top ten. Input material: sorted CD4+, CD8+, or CD8+CD57+ T cells (not recorded which) from PBMCs. All receptors come from a human donor with aplastic anemia. Each CDR3 is given with its conserved first and last residue. The size of a clone is reported for some rows only, either as once, few or many, or as a class for expanded clones.

j_call: TRBJ1-1
v_call: TRBV5-1
clone_size: .
cdr3_aa: CASSLDSAGGTEAFF

j_call: TRBJ1-6
v_call: TRBV2
clone_size: .
cdr3_aa: CASSDPHPVGPLHF

j_call: TRBJ2-5
v_call: TRBV5-1
clone_size: many
cdr3_aa: CASLSGGPRSQETQYF

j_call: TRBJ1-6
v_call: TRBV6-1
clone_size: .
cdr3_aa: CASTWCGANSPLHF

j_call: TRBJ1-5
v_call: TRBV19
clone_size: .
cdr3_aa: CASSLGPYNQPQHF

j_call: TRBJ1-4
v_call: TRBV7-8
clone_size: many
cdr3_aa: CASSLKYEKLFF

j_call: TRBJ2-7
v_call: TRBV7-9
clone_size: many
cdr3_aa: CASSPGSHTYEQYF

j_call: TRBJ1-2
v_call: TRBV10-3
clone_size: .
cdr3_aa: CAIRGAQGASPDYGYTF

j_call: TRBJ2-3
v_call: TRBV20-1
clone_size: once
cdr3_aa: CSAKAGGTDTQYF

j_call: TRBJ1-1
v_call: TRBV19
clone_size: few
cdr3_aa: CASNAQGLLVAEAFF

j_call: TRBJ2-1
v_call: TRBV12-3/TRBV12-4
clone_size: many
cdr3_aa: CASSFGESSYNEQFF

j_call: TRBJ1-5
v_call: TRBV10-3
clone_size: many
cdr3_aa: CAISEGVAQPQHF

j_call: TRBJ1-3
v_call: TRBV7-9
clone_size: .
cdr3_aa: CASSLTTGTGNTIYF

j_call: TRBJ2-5
v_call: TRBV2
clone_size: .
cdr3_aa: CASSGANQETQYF

j_call: TRBJ2-7
v_call: TRBV27
clone_size: .
cdr3_aa: CASSYSTGDLTYEQYF

j_call: TRBJ2-3
v_call: TRBV2
clone_size: .
cdr3_aa: CASSERAPPDTQYF

j_call: TRBJ1-2
v_call: TRBV12-3/TRBV12-4
clone_size: .
cdr3_aa: CASHPGGRHYGYTF

j_call: TRBJ2-1
v_call: TRBV20-1
clone_size: .
cdr3_aa: CSDVGGDYNEQFF

j_call: TRBJ2-7
v_call: TRBV20-1
clone_size: once
cdr3_aa: CSARPTGVEQYF

j_call: TRBJ1-2
v_call: TRBV7-9
clone_size: .
cdr3_aa: CASSFTGNYGYTF

j_call: TRBJ2-5
v_call: TRBV24-1
clone_size: .
cdr3_aa: CATSGVGEGAYQETQYF

j_call: TRBJ2-3
v_call: TRBV19
clone_size: once
cdr3_aa: CASKQEGITDTQYF

j_call: TRBJ2-5
v_call: TRBV20-1
clone_size: .
cdr3_aa: CSPKRGLETQYF

j_call: TRBJ1-2
v_call: TRBV19
clone_size: .
cdr3_aa: CASSMGTYGYTF

j_call: TRBJ1-1
v_call: TRBV7-6
clone_size: few
cdr3_aa: CASSLEANTEAFF

j_call: TRBJ1-1
v_call: TRBV6-5
clone_size: few
cdr3_aa: CASSYMTGLNTEAFF

j_call: TRBJ1-1
v_call: TRBV5-6
clone_size: many
cdr3_aa: CASSFVGSTEAFF

j_call: TRBJ1-1
v_call: TRBV24-1
clone_size: .
cdr3_aa: CATSDDGLQVMNTEAFF

j_call: TRBJ1-2
v_call: TRBV7-9
clone_size: .
cdr3_aa: CASSATGVYGYTF

j_call: TRBJ1-2
v_call: TRBV7-8
clone_size: few
cdr3_aa: CASSASAVGDRDRGYTF

j_call: TRBJ2-7
v_call: TRBV2
clone_size: .
cdr3_aa: CASSEIGRRYEQYF

j_call: TRBJ2-1
v_call: TRBV15
clone_size: once
cdr3_aa: CATSRDGLASLNEQFF

j_call: TRBJ2-3
v_call: TRBV7-9
clone_size: .
cdr3_aa: CASTPAGGTDTQYF

j_call: TRBJ2-1
v_call: TRBV27
clone_size: few
cdr3_aa: CASSFGAGEYVDEQFF

j_call: TRBJ1-1
v_call: TRBV5-1
clone_size: many
cdr3_aa: CASTPEWGDPEAFF

j_call: TRBJ1-2
v_call: TRBV7-9
clone_size: .
cdr3_aa: CAGGGNHGYTF

j_call: TRBJ1-2
v_call: TRBV10-3
clone_size: .
cdr3_aa: CAISESTGDGYTF

j_call: TRBJ1-2
v_call: TRBV4-3
clone_size: once
cdr3_aa: CASSQDTGSDYSYTF

j_call: TRBJ2-7
v_call: TRBV15
clone_size: .
cdr3_aa: CATSRGRGQAYEQYF

j_call: TRBJ2-5
v_call: TRBV7-6
clone_size: .
cdr3_aa: CGSSLDRENQYF

j_call: TRBJ2-7
v_call: TRBV29-1
clone_size: few
cdr3_aa: CSAIGTGANSYEQYF

j_call: TRBJ2-7
v_call: TRBV19
clone_size: once
cdr3_aa: CASSISGTYEQYF

j_call: TRBJ2-3
v_call: TRBV29-1
clone_size: .
cdr3_aa: CSVGQGAGDTQYF

j_call: TRBJ1-6
v_call: TRBV10-3
clone_size: .
cdr3_aa: CAIKPGQGAYNSPLHF

j_call: TRBJ2-7
v_call: TRBV7-8
clone_size: few
cdr3_aa: CASGRGGVRSYEQYF

j_call: TRBJ2-1
v_call: TRBV5-1
clone_size: .
cdr3_aa: CASSLASRGQKLNNEQFF

j_call: TRBJ2-3
v_call: TRBV2
clone_size: .
cdr3_aa: CASSVYTDTQYF

j_call: TRBJ1-1
v_call: TRBV19
clone_size: many
cdr3_aa: CASSMGRGRGTEAFF

j_call: TRBJ2-1
v_call: TRBV15
clone_size: .
cdr3_aa: CATSSSSGGVDEQFF

j_call: TRBJ1-2
v_call: TRBV20-1
clone_size: many
cdr3_aa: CSARDGSARYGYTF

j_call: TRBJ2-5
v_call: TRBV7-7
clone_size: .
cdr3_aa: CASSLAGTYRETQYF

j_call: TRBJ2-7
v_call: TRBV4-1
clone_size: .
cdr3_aa: CASSQDQGGGTPYEQYF

j_call: TRBJ2-3
v_call: TRBV6-5
clone_size: .
cdr3_aa: CASSPWTSGVSDTQYF

j_call: TRBJ1-3
v_call: TRBV12-3/TRBV12-4
clone_size: once
cdr3_aa: CASRGVPGNTIYF

j_call: TRBJ2-7
v_call: TRBV10-3
clone_size: .
cdr3_aa: CASSLGGGTGGPYEQYF

j_call: TRBJ1-1
v_call: TRBV29-1
clone_size: .
cdr3_aa: CSARQGTGTEAFF

j_call: TRBJ1-2
v_call: TRBV20-1
clone_size: many
cdr3_aa: CSARDPADMWLGYTF

j_call: TRBJ2-7
v_call: TRBV28
clone_size: few
cdr3_aa: CASSLSGGFHEQYF